This T cell receptor beta chain was recovered during a study of Graves' ophthalmopathy and Graves' hyperthyroidism. Whole-study findings and limits: Among thyroid clonotypes expanded above 0.001 frequency, most also appeared in blood.

Exclusion criteria comprised other autoimmune diseases, uncontrolled infections, pregnancy or lactation in patients. Clinical symptoms and serum thyroxine were used for diagnosis; TRAb, thyroid ultrasound and orbital computed tomography were also relied on. This clonotype was seen just once. Its cognate antigen is unknown. A single base separates this from a much larger clone, so it may be a read error. The V gene's germline CDR1 is SGHRS and CDR2 YFSETQ. The CDR3 spans 14 residues. As the template, RNA transcripts were used to amplify TCR beta CDR3 regions. First-round RT-PCR employed HTBI primers, with a second-round multiplex PCR after it. TCRdb called the multiplex PCR reads again in MiXCR, with one record for every CDR3 protein. The table has around 590,000 distinct CDR3 sequences, 39% seen once.

This chain links TRBV5-1 with TRBJ2-5, with D tentatively TRBD1 or TRBD2 (5 bases each). The sample was peripheral blood or thyroid tissue (not recorded which). The receptor was isolated from an adult man with Graves' hyperthyroidism. CDR3 in amino acids: CASSLRGVGETQHF. The CDR3 DNA reads TGCGCCAGCAGCTTAAGAGGGGTGGGAGAGACCCAGCACTTC.